Following are 25 T cell receptor beta chains from one sample sequenced in a study of Graves' ophthalmopathy and Graves' hyperthyroidism. RNA served as the template for amplifying TCR beta CDR3 regions. HTBI-primed RT-PCR formed the first round, and a multiplex PCR formed the second. MiXCR was run by TCRdb on the multiplex PCR reads, yielding one entry per CDR3 protein. The sample holds over a million distinct CDR3 sequences, approximately 35% seen once. The sequencing input was peripheral blood or thyroid tissue (not recorded which). Receptors originate from an adult man with Graves' hyperthyroidism.

This chain connects TRBV11-2 to TRBJ2-7; 8 bases agree with TRBD1. CDR1 is SGHAT and CDR2 is FQNNGV in the germline V gene. The CDR3 sequence is 14 residues long. After removal of 5 bases from V and 3 bases from J, the junction contained 6 bases not matched to a gene. The CDR3 loop is CASSRTGFDYEQYF. In DNA, the CDR3 is TGTGCCAGCAGCCGGACAGGGTTTGACTACGAGCAGTACTTC. The complete variable domain, with remaining parts taken from reference TRBV11-2 and TRBJ2-7, reads EAGVAQSPRYKIIEKRQSVAFWCNPISGHATLYWYQQILGQGPKLLIQFQNNGVVDDSQLPKDRFSAERLKGVDSTLKIQPAKLEDSAVYLCASSRTGFDYEQYFGPGTRLTVT.

In this sample, this clonotype turned up a few times. The chain joins TRBV12-3 or TRBV12-4 to TRBJ1-6; D remains unclear. Between the trimmed V and J ends, which lost 5 bases and 9 bases, there was a span of 11 bases. CDR3 size: 13 residues. CDR3 DNA: TGTGCCAGCAGTCCCTGGGCACTTTCACCCCTCCACTTT. It specifies CASSPWALSPLHF.

Worth noting for this clonotype: This sequence may be a read error, since a much larger clone differs from it by one base. The gene calls are TRBV9 and TRBJ2-2; D possibly corresponds to TRBD2 (6 bases). With 2 bases removed from V and 4 bases from J, the gap between germline ends came to 18 bases. CDR1 is SGDLS, CDR2 YYNGEE, per germline. This CDR3 is 17 amino acids long. This CDR3 is CASSVSRLGTSTGELFF. For the CDR3, the DNA is TGTGCCAGCAGCGTCAGCCGACTAGGTACGAGCACCGGGGAGCTGTTTTTT.

This clonotype was seen many times. CDR3 in amino acids: CASSFPGTGNTGELFF. CDR3 coding DNA: TGTGCCAGCAGCTTCCCTGGGACAGGGAACACCGGGGAGCTGTTTTTT. This chain links TRBV7-9 with TRBJ2-2; 8 positions agree with TRBD1. Trimming at V came to 3 bases and at J to 1 base, leaving 4 bases not matched to a gene. Germline CDR1 is SEHNR and CDR2 is FQNEAQ (reference sequence). The CDR3 covers 16 residues.

The chain has TRBV7-2 and TRBJ2-2; possible D gene TRBD2, 5 bases. V gave up 3 bases and J gave up 7 bases, with 9 bases separating them. The CDR3 runs to 13 residues. The V gene's germline CDR1 is SGHTA and CDR2 FQGNSA. DNA for the CDR3: TGTGCCAGCAGCTTCTGGGAGAGCGGGGAGCTGTTTTTT. This sequence encodes CASSFWESGELFF.

The chain recombines TRBV4-1 with TRBJ1-5, with D possibly TRBD1 on 5 matching bases. This CDR3 has 15 residues. V was shortened by 2 bases and J by 6 bases, with 14 bases between the two germline ends. From germline, CDR1 is MGHRA and CDR2 YSYEKL. CDR3 coding DNA: TGCGCCAGCAGCCAATCAGGGTTCGGAGGTCAGCCCCAGCATTTT. It encodes CASSQSGFGGQPQHF.

This chain joins TRBV9 and TRBJ2-7; 7 nucleotides match TRBD2. Germline trimming cut 3 bases from V and 5 bases from J; bases unmatched to any gene: 8. CDR3 length: 14 residues. Looked up from germline, CDR1 is SGDLS and CDR2 is YYNGEE. CDR3 sequence: CASSGGGGENEQYF. The CDR3 coding sequence is TGTGCCAGCAGCGGGGGGGGAGGGGAAAACGAGCAGTACTTC.

This clonotype was counted ten times or more. The chain links TRBV13 to TRBJ2-6; D unresolved. Germline CDR1 is PRHDT and CDR2 is FYEKMQ (reference sequence). The ends were cut back, 4 bases at V and 4 bases at J, with 8 bases in the middle. The CDR3 runs 14 residues. CDR3 loop: CASSSTTGANVLTF. In DNA, the CDR3 is TGTGCCAGCAGCTCGACCACCGGGGCCAACGTCCTGACTTTC. The variable domain in full, with the rest retrieved from reference TRBV13 and TRBJ2-6, is AAGVIQSPRHLIKEKRETATLKCYPIPRHDTVYWYQQGPGQDPQFLISFYEKMQSDKGSIPDRFSAQQFSDYHSELNMSSLELGDSALYFCASSSTTGANVLTFGAGSRLTVL.

This clonotype showed up just a few times. The chain couples TRBV5-6 to TRBJ2-2; weak D call: TRBD2 (7 bases). V was cut by 2 bases and J by 9 bases, with 17 bases left in between. The CDR3 extends over 15 amino acids. The germline V gene has CDR1 SGHDT and CDR2 YYEEEE. CDR3 DNA: TGTGCCAGCAGCTTAGAGGGGGGGCCGTTCTGGGAGCTGTTTTTT. Amino acids: CASSLEGGPFWELFF.

Of note for this clonotype: It may be a read error: a sequence one base away is much more abundant. The chain carries TRBV19 and TRBJ1-1, with 9 bases lining up with TRBD1. Germline CDR1 is LNHDA and CDR2 is SQIVND (reference sequence). The CDR3 has 15 amino acids. With 5 bases clipped from V and 1 base from J, the junction kept 5 bases outside the gene matches. The CDR3 nucleotides read TGTGCCAGTAGTTACAGGGGGCAGACGAACACTGAAGCTTTCTTT. It codes for CASSYRGQTNTEAFF.

This clonotype came up many times. V usage is TRBV10-3 and J usage is TRBJ2-5; TRBD2 agrees at 10 bases. Germline V lookup: CDR1 ENHRY, CDR2 SYGVKD. The V and J ends lost 0 bases and 0 bases, in that order; junction bases with no gene match: 13. The CDR3 extends over 20 amino acids. CDR3 amino acids: CAISESPVSGSGGYQETQYF. The CDR3 nucleotides read TGTGCCATCAGTGAGTCCCCCGTTTCTGGTAGCGGGGGGTACCAAGAGACCCAGTACTTC.

The rearrangement joins TRBV7-3 to TRBJ1-2, with 7 bases lining up with TRBD1. V shed 6 bases and J 8 bases; nucleotides not matched to a gene: 12. The CDR3 is 14 residues long. Germline V CDR1 and CDR2: SGHTA, FQGTGA. The CDR3 DNA reads TGTGCCAGCAGGGGGGGAGGGGGCGCTGGCGGCTACACCTTC. It specifies CASRGGGGAGGYTF. Variable domain in full (rest from reference TRBV7-3 and TRBJ1-2): GAGVSQTPSNKVTEKGKYVELRCDPISGHTALYWYRQSLGQGPEFLIYFQGTGAADDSGLPNDRFFAVRPEGSVSTLKIQRTERGDSAVYLCASRGGGGAGGYTFGSGTRLTVV.

This clonotype was observed at least ten times. CDR3 sequence (DNA): TGTGCCCCCACTAGCGGGACTTACGAGCAGTACTTC. Its translation: CAPTSGTYEQYF. This chain joins TRBV9 and TRBJ2-7, with 10 bases lining up with TRBD2. The V gene end was trimmed by 10 bases and the J gene end by 4 bases; junction bases not matched to a gene: 5. Per the germline V gene, CDR1 is SGDLS and CDR2 is YYNGEE. The CDR3 has 12 residues.

As to this clonotype: A much larger clone is a single base away; this may be a read error. V is TRBV7-9 and J is TRBJ1-1; no definite D call. V was shortened by 4 bases and J by 1 base, with 16 bases between the two germline ends. The CDR3 sequence is 16 residues long. Germline CDR1 is SEHNR and CDR2 is FQNEAQ (reference sequence). CDR3 sequence (DNA): TGTGCCAGCAGCTCGAACACCCGTCCCTCGAACACTGAAGCTTTCTTT. Translating it yields CASSSNTRPSNTEAFF. Combining the CDR3 with reference TRBV7-9 and TRBJ1-1 gives the whole variable domain DTGVSQNPRHKITKRGQNVTFRCDPISEHNRLYWYRQTLGQGPEFLTYFQNEAQLEKSRLLSDRFSAERPKGSFSTLEIQRTEQGDSAMYLCASSSNTRPSNTEAFFGQGTRLTVV.

On this clonotype: Being one base from a much bigger clone, this may be a read error. The genes are TRBV7-2 and TRBJ1-5, with no clear D. The assigned J gene may be wrong: the sequence end matches TRBJ2-3 better. Looked up from germline, CDR1 is SGHTA and CDR2 is FQGNSA. The CDR3 contains 15 residues. The CDR3 region has the DNA TGTGCCAGCAGCATTTGGACGGATAGCAATCAGCCCCAGTATTTT. This translates into CASSIWTDSNQPQYF.

Of note for this clonotype: This may be a read error, as it is one base from a much larger clone. The CDR3 region has the DNA TGTGCCATCAGGCGGGACAGGGAGGCCAATCAGCCCCAGCATTTT. It is translated as CAIRRDREANQPQHF. The chain joins TRBV10-3 to TRBJ1-5; the match to TRBD1 covers 9 bases. Unmatched junction bases numbered 6, after V lost 6 bases and J lost 3 bases. The CDR3 spans 15 residues. Germline V gene sequence: CDR1 ENHRY, CDR2 SYGVKD.

As for this clonotype: This may arise from a read error, as a much more abundant clone is one base away. The chain carries TRBV7-2 and TRBJ1-2; tentative D call: TRBD1 (5 bases). Germline V lookup: CDR1 SGHTA, CDR2 FQGNSA. This CDR3 is built from 13 residues. CDR3 nucleotides: TGTGCCGGCAGCTTGGGGGGTTTCTATGGCTACACCTTC. Its translation: CAGSLGGFYGYTF.

The table lists this clonotype with a few counts. The chain recombines TRBV29-1 with TRBJ1-5; the D is unclear. V was shortened by 1 base and J by 11 bases, with 18 bases between the two germline ends. The CDR3 is made up of 14 amino acids. Germline CDR1 is SQVTM and CDR2 is ANQGSEA. CDR3 region: CSVEVQRGRETQHF. CDR3 DNA sequence: TGCAGCGTTGAAGTCCAGAGAGGGAGAGAGACCCAGCATTTT.

The rearrangement uses TRBV20-1 and TRBJ1-5; D gene unclear. Trimming shortened V by 4 bases and J by 3 bases, and 10 bases separated the two germline ends. Per the germline V gene, CDR1 is DFQATT and CDR2 is SNEGSKA (reference sequence). The CDR3 extends over 13 amino acids. This CDR3 is CSANGRANQPQHF. CDR3 DNA: TGCAGTGCTAACGGGAGGGCCAATCAGCCCCAGCATTTT.

This clonotype was counted a single time. A much larger clone lies a single base off, so this may be a read error. Without the conserved terminal phenylalanine or tryptophan, this CDR3 likely stems from a read error. This chain connects TRBV7-2 to TRBJ1-1; 7 bases match TRBD1. V lost 4 bases and J lost 4; bases outside the gene matches: 3. The CDR3 extends over 13 amino acids. CDR1 and CDR2 (germline): SGHTA, FQGNSA. The CDR3 DNA reads TGTGCCAGCAGCTCGAACAGGGGCACTGAAGCTTTCCTT. Translation gives CASSSNRGTEAFL.

This clonotype was seen at least ten times. The chain carries TRBV9 and TRBJ2-5, with 7 positions matching TRBD2. Germline CDR1 reads SGDLS; CDR2 reads YYNGEE. The junction had 7 bases not matched to a gene; V was cut back by 0 bases and J by 5 bases. This CDR3 region has 15 residues. The CDR3 nucleotides are TGTGCCAGCAGCGTAGACGCGGGGGAGGGGGAGACCCAGTACTTC. Translation gives CASSVDAGEGETQYF.

This clonotype showed up just a few times. The chain couples TRBV6-1 to TRBJ1-3; D is undetermined. Germline-derived CDR1 and CDR2 are MNHNS and SASEGT. CDR3 size: 14 residues. V was pared by 6 bases and J by 4 bases, with 13 bases between. CDR3 sequence reads: CASSQMGGGNTIYF. CDR3 sequence (DNA): TGTGCCAGCAGCCAAATGGGCGGAGGAAACACCATATATTTT.

This clonotype was detected many times. The chain employs TRBV12-3 or TRBV12-4 and TRBJ1-1; 9 nucleotides align to TRBD1. The junction had 4 bases not matched to a gene; V was cut back by 3 bases and J by 5 bases. The CDR3 is 14 residues long. CDR3 protein: CASSLGTGQTEAFF. The CDR3 DNA reads TGTGCCAGCAGTTTGGGGACAGGGCAAACTGAAGCTTTCTTT.

This clonotype came up a few times. The chain carries TRBV12-3 or TRBV12-4 and TRBJ2-5, with a tentative D call TRBD1 (5 bases). Trimming took off 3 bases at V and 5 bases at J, with 10 bases between the two ends. This CDR3 is built from 13 residues. CDR3 amino acids: CASSFQGWETQYF. CDR3 sequence (DNA): TGTGCCAGCAGTTTCCAGGGATGGGAGACCCAGTACTTC.

This rearrangement joins TRBV20-1 to TRBJ1-2, with a tentative D call TRBD1 (6 bases). V was shortened by 5 bases and J by 4 bases, with 11 bases between the two germline ends. CDR3 length equals 12 residues. Per germline, CDR1 DFQATT and CDR2 SNEGSKA (reference sequence). CDR3 region: CSALRGSYGYTF. For the CDR3, the DNA is TGCAGTGCTCTTAGGGGGTCCTATGGCTACACCTTC.